The 5 T cell receptor beta chains below were found in one sample sequenced in a study of Ad26.COV2.S vaccination and SARS-CoV-2 variants. Sample treatment: over 15 received Ad26.COV2.S at low or high dose, single or two shots; a few received placebo; per-sample allocation not given. It was on day 63 after the first vaccine or placebo injection that samples were taken. Some clones are missing from TCRdb's copy, which holds only in-frame ones; the method was immunoSEQ multiplex PCR. The sample has some 480,000 clones, about 83% seen once. The sequences come from peripheral blood, collected in a trial of Ad26.COV2.S vaccine versus placebo. All receptors derive from a person aged 18 to 65 who received the Ad26.COV2.S COVID-19 vaccine or a placebo.

This chain connects TRBV7-6 to TRBJ2-7; D uncertain. This CDR3 has 15 residues. CDR1 is SGHVS and CDR2 is FNYEAQ in the germline V gene. V lost 1 base and J 0 bases, leaving 10 bases between the germline ends. Here the CDR3 DNA reads TGTGCCAGCAGCTTAGACGTGGGCATCTCCTACGAGCAGTACTTC. Its protein product is CASSLDVGISYEQYF.

The V and J genes are TRBV15 and TRBJ1-2; maybe TRBD1 (5 bases). Trimming left V 0 bases short and J 4 bases short, with 9 bases between. Germline loops: CDR1 LNHNV, CDR2 YYDKDF (reference sequence). The CDR3 contains 14 residues. The CDR3 region is CATSREQGSYGYTF. CDR3 DNA: TGTGCCACCAGCAGAGAGCAGGGCAGCTATGGCTACACCTTC.

This chain's CDR3 is CAIEQAGNQPQHF. The CDR3, as DNA: TGTGCCATTGAACAGGCCGGCAATCAGCCCCAGCATTTT. The chain couples TRBV28 to TRBJ1-5; perhaps TRBD1 as D (5 bases). The CDR3 sequence is 13 residues long. Trimming took off 10 bases at V and 2 bases at J, with 12 bases between the two ends. Germline V CDR1 and CDR2: MDHEN, SYDVKM.

V gene TRBV27 combines with J gene TRBJ2-3; possible D gene TRBD1, 5 bases. The germline V and J ends were trimmed by 11 bases and 0 bases, with 18 bases remaining between them. The CDR3 has 15 amino acids. Per germline, CDR1 MNHEY and CDR2 SMNVEV (reference sequence). CDR3 sequence (DNA): TGTGCCTCGAAAGGGGTACCACCTAGCACAGATACGCAGTATTTT. It codes for CASKGVPPSTDTQYF.

The genes are TRBV7-2 and TRBJ1-6, with a tentative D call TRBD1 (5 bases). The CDR3 spans 16 residues. CDR1 and CDR2 from the germline V gene are SGHTA and FQGNSA. Trimming removed 5 bases at V and 6 bases at J, with 17 bases between. In nucleotides, the CDR3 is TGTGCCAGCAGCCCTGACGGGACCAATCTTAATTCACCCCTCCACTTT. Amino acids: CASSPDGTNLNSPLHF.